The rows below give T cell receptor beta chains drawn from one sample of a study of cytomegalovirus exposure and HLA in healthy donors. Assay: immunoSEQ multiplex PCR; the TCRdb copy retains only in-frame clones and omits some. Among about 190,000 clones, around 85% were seen once, and the ten largest hold more than 1.5%. The sample comprised PBMCs. The receptors originated from a young man in good health and CMV-seronegative. The CDR3 runs from the conserved cysteine through the conserved F or W. The D gene is left open where the match is weak. Clone size is stated in some rows and not others, as once, few, many or a class when expanded.

d_call	clone_size	v_call	j_call	cdr3_aa	cdr3_nt
TRBD2	once	TRBV2	TRBJ2-4	CASRAGTTKNIQYF	TGTGCCAGCAGAGCCGGGACTACCAAAAACATTCAGTACTTC
TRBD1	NA	TRBV5-6	TRBJ2-5	CASSLWGAGGFQETQYF	TGTGCCAGCAGCCTCTGGGGTGCAGGGGGCTTCCAAGAGACCCAGTACTTC
TRBD1	NA	TRBV11-2	TRBJ2-3	CASSPRGTGTDTQYF	TGTGCCAGCAGCCCCAGGGGGACAGGGACAGATACGCAGTATTTT
TRBD2	NA	TRBV7-3	TRBJ2-1	CASSRGLAGDRNEQFF	TGTGCCAGCAGCCGGGGACTAGCGGGAGATCGGAATGAGCAGTTCTTC
TRBD2	NA	TRBV18	TRBJ2-1	CASSPPPSRTSGYNEQFF	TGTGCCAGCTCACCACCGCCTAGCCGGACTAGCGGATACAATGAGCAGTTCTTC
NA	NA	TRBV29-1	TRBJ2-7	CSVALARRVTEQYF	TGCAGCGTTGCGTTGGCGCGGAGGGTAACTGAGCAGTACTTC
NA	few	TRBV7-9	TRBJ1-2	CASSSAGSPSGYTF	TGTGCCAGCAGTTCGGCGGGGTCCCCAAGTGGCTACACCTTC
TRBD2	once	TRBV5-1	TRBJ2-3	CASSKGGSDTDTQYF	TGCGCCAGCAGTAAGGGCGGGAGTGACACAGATACGCAGTATTTT
TRBD2	NA	TRBV12-5	TRBJ2-1	CASGLVLGGGIDEQFF	TGTGCTAGTGGTTTGGTACTTGGGGGGGGAATCGATGAGCAGTTCTTC
NA	NA	TRBV7-9	TRBJ1-5	CASSGTTSNQPQHF	TGTGCCAGCAGCGGGACAACTAGCAATCAGCCCCAGCATTTT
TRBD1	NA	TRBV9	TRBJ2-7	CASSVEAGRGQAHEQYF	TGTGCCAGCAGCGTAGAGGCCGGTCGGGGACAGGCGCACGAGCAGTACTTC
TRBD2	NA	TRBV30	TRBJ2-1	CAWNPGLAGVVYNKQFF	TGTGCCTGGAACCCGGGACTAGCGGGAGTCGTTTACAATAAGCAGTTCTTC
TRBD2	NA	TRBV7-6	TRBJ2-7	CASSSGLSGGATHYEQYF	TGTGCCAGCAGCTCAGGTCTTAGCGGGGGGGCCACTCACTACGAGCAGTACTTC
TRBD2	NA	TRBV28	TRBJ2-3	CASSQTSGRRGGTDTQYF	TGTGCCAGCAGTCAGACTAGCGGGAGGCGTGGGGGCACAGATACGCAGTATTTT
NA	NA	TRBV11-2	TRBJ2-1	CATSSSSYNEQFF	TGTGCGACCTCCTCTAGCTCCTACAATGAGCAGTTCTTC
TRBD1	NA	TRBV9	TRBJ2-1	CASSARTGGMNEQFF	TGTGCCAGCAGCGCCCGGACAGGGGGCATGAATGAGCAGTTCTTC
NA	NA	TRBV5-1	TRBJ2-6	CASSPQRGSGANVLTF	TGCGCCAGCAGCCCCCAAAGGGGCTCTGGGGCCAACGTCCTGACTTTC
TRBD2	NA	TRBV29-1	TRBJ2-4	CSVEGALAGALAKNIQYF	TGCAGCGTTGAAGGGGCACTAGCGGGGGCACTAGCCAAAAACATTCAGTACTTC